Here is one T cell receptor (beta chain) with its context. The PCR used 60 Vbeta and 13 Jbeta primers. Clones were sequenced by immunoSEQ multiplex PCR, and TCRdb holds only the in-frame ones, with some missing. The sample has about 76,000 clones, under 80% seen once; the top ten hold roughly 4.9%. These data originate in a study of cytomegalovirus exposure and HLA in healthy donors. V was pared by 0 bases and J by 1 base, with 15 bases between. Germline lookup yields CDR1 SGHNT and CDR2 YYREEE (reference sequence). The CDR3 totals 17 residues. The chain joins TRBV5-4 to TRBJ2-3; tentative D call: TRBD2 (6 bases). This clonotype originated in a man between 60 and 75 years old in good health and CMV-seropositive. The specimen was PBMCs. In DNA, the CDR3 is TGTGCCAGCAGCTTGGGGCGGGACTCGGGCGGCACAGATACGCAGTATTTT. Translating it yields CASSLGRDSGGTDTQYF.